The clone carrying this T cell receptor (beta chain) was picked up a small number of times. The data belong to a study of shared clonotypes between healthy human individuals. Study information: Per-donor plates numbered three CD4 naive, three CD4 memory, two CD8 naive and one CD8 memory.

The CDR3 runs 15 residues. V dropped 1 base and J dropped 0 bases, with 9 bases sitting between them. Per the germline V gene, CDR1 is SGHAT and CDR2 is FQNNGV. The donors, all of them Caucasian adults, lived in Nashville, Tennessee. Clones were sequenced by immunoSEQ multiplex PCR, and TCRdb holds only the in-frame ones, with some missing. Here the sample spans 2,500,000 or so clones, approximately 93% being singletons. This receptor was taken from a man between 18 and 35 years old in good health. Some clones in this sample may be carry-over from other donors' samples. This sequence joins TRBV11-2 and TRBJ1-1; D remains ambiguous. The specimen was naive CD4+ T cells from PBMCs. Regarding subset: CD45RA+ positively selected. The CDR3 is CASSLGYGMNTEAFF. DNA for the CDR3: TGTGCCAGCAGCTTAGGTTATGGGATGAACACTGAAGCTTTCTTT.